This entry features one T cell receptor (beta chain) sequence. In the authors' workflow: Estimation of nucleated cell counts was performed using reference gene primer amplification. Clones were read by immunoSEQ multiplex PCR, and TCRdb kept only the in-frame ones, dropping some. The V and J calls and clone size were taken over from that table, and D and trimming were inferred from the DNA. This sample carries about 270,000 clones, 88% of them seen once, and the ten largest clones take roughly 1.2%. This record comes from a study of blood T cell repertoires in COVID-19. Study as a whole: Acute and convalescent COVID-19 specimens originated in the United States, Italy and Spain.

CDR3 length: 18 residues. The V gene's germline CDR1 is SGDLS and CDR2 YYNGEE. Germline trimming cut 0 bases from V and 4 bases from J; bases unmatched to any gene: 9. Recruitment covered about two dozen US areas and drew participants whose ages spanned roughly 18 to 90 years. The chain couples TRBV9 to TRBJ2-4; 11 bases fit TRBD1. The sample consisted of PBMCs or T cells enriched from blood (not recorded which). This TCR was sampled from a woman between 35 and 50 years old with acute COVID-19. CDR3 residues: CASSVELHGTGGKNIQYF. Written as DNA, the CDR3 is TGTGCCAGCAGCGTAGAGTTACATGGGACAGGGGGTAAAAACATTCAGTACTTC.